What follows is one T cell receptor (beta chain) and its context. Positively selected for CCR7, the CD45RO-negative cells used as naive CD8 cells excluded terminally differentiated effector memory CD45RA+ cells. The data were taken from a study of shared clonotypes between healthy human individuals. Study as a whole: A donor's plate count was three for CD4 naive and three for CD4 memory; CD8 naive had two and CD8 memory one.

The assay was immunoSEQ multiplex PCR, and TCRdb's table has in-frame clones only and misses some. Seen here are around 1.9 million clones, 93% observed once, and the top ten hold more than 1.5%. Germline-derived CDR1 and CDR2 are GTSNPN and SVGIG (reference sequence). There are 13 residues in the CDR3. The V gene end was trimmed by 2 bases and the J gene end by 8 bases; junction bases not matched to a gene: 6. The sequencing sample was made of naive CD8+ T cells from PBMCs. The J gene is TRBJ2-1, the V gene TRBV30, with TRBD2 matching 7 bases. This TCR was recovered from a man between 18 and 29 years old in good health. Some clones in this sample may be carry-over from other donors' samples. CDR3 sequence (DNA): TGTGCCTGGAGTACCAGGGCGGGGGATGAGCAGTTCTTC. Translated, it gives CAWSTRAGDEQFF. The complete variable domain, with remaining parts taken from reference TRBV30 and TRBJ2-1, reads SQTIHQWPATLVQPVGSPLSLECTVEGTSNPNLYWYRQAAGRGLQLLFYSVGIGQISSEVPQNLSASRPQDRQFILSSKKLLLSDSGFYLCAWSTRAGDEQFFGPGTRLTVL.